This T cell receptor (beta chain) was obtained from a study of T cell repertoires in cytomegalovirus infection. Overall study findings and caveats: The study found HLA-C-restricted CMV-specific TCR beta clonotypes dominating the ex vivo response.

TCRdb called the reads again in MiXCR, with one record for every CDR3 protein. Here the sample spans over 200,000 distinct CDR3 sequences, roughly 15% being singletons. Trimming took 0 bases from V and 5 from J; bases not matched to a gene: 9. CDR1 is SQVTM and CDR2 is ANQGSEA in the germline V gene. The CDR3 totals 15 residues. About this clonotype: What it binds is unknown.

The rearrangement uses TRBV29-1 and TRBJ1-2, with TRBD1 matching 7 bases. The receptor was derived from a human donor in good health (CMV status not recorded). Some clones in this sample may be carry-over from other donors' samples. Source material: PBMCs. The CDR3 reads CSVEDQHRGGYGYTF. CDR3 in DNA: TGCAGCGTTGAAGATCAACACAGGGGTGGATATGGCTACACCTTC.